The text below deals with one T cell receptor beta chain. This clone has more than one count but fewer than ten. This clone's antigen is unknown. Base qualities are not at hand, and no much larger clone is one base apart. This specimen comes from a study of T cell changes during pregnancy in multiple sclerosis (dated by TCRdb to between 2017 and 2020). Regarding the complete study: The study examined how the T cell repertoire changed over the course of pregnancy in women with multiple sclerosis.

Library generation was performed with the immunoSEQ multiplex PCR assay. TCRdb retrieved this table from immuneACCESS and kept in-frame rearrangements only. Not all clones are present; in checked studies, unresolved V genes account for under half, and no reason is known for the remainder. For this sample the table gives around 30,000 clones, of which about nine tenths were detected only once. The top ten clonotypes cover approximately 7.9% of the sample. The CDR3 spans 13 residues, from the cysteine through the phenylalanine. Left in the record is the CDR3 DNA by itself, 39 bases read in frame from the first base. Via the germline V gene (reference sequence), CDR1 is PRHDT and CDR2 FYEKMQ. V gives up 1 base and J gives up 8 bases, and the segment between their germline ends measures 11 bases.

The receptor was isolated from a female donor with multiple sclerosis, enrolled in a pregnancy study. Sequences were derived from CD8+ T cells from peripheral blood mononuclear cells, sampled before pregnancy. This sequence uses TRBV13 and TRBJ1-2, with the D gene too uncertain to name. Read as DNA, the sequence is TGTGCCAGCAGCTTAGATATCAACGGGGGCTACACCTTC. The resulting protein is CASSLDINGGYTF.